This T cell receptor beta chain was captured in a study of response to subunit inactivated influenza vaccine. The study, taken as a whole, reports: Authors suggested that a seasonal influenza vaccination recruits few new T cells each time.

MiXCR, run by TCRdb on the RT-PCR reads, gives a single entry per CDR3 protein. The sample holds around 170,000 distinct CDR3 sequences, about 10% seen once. The CDR3 is made up of 15 amino acids. V was cut by 0 bases and J by 6 bases, with 13 bases left in between. The germline V gene encodes CDR1 LGHNA and CDR2 YSLEER. This clonotype was detected only a few times. Its specificity is not known. The sequences come from CD8+ T cells sorted from PBMCs, collected less than 30 months after vaccination. The TCR comes from a man between 50 and 69 years old who received an inactivated influenza vaccine. This sequence joins TRBV4-3 and TRBJ2-3; no clear D. The CDR3 loop reads CASSQDHTTGDTQYF. The CDR3 DNA is TGCGCCAGCAGCCAAGACCATACGACTGGGGATACGCAGTATTTT.